The clone carrying this T cell receptor beta chain was found a few times. The antigen is not known. This sample was included in a study of radiation and T cells in renal cell carcinoma. Overall study: Nephrectomy followed 15 Gy stereotactic body radiation by 4 weeks. Study observations and caveats: Top tumor clonotypes rose in blood 2 weeks post-radiation, then contracted.

The CDR3 has 15 residues. Germline loops: CDR1 SGDLS, CDR2 YYNGEE. The junction had 2 bases not matched to a gene; V was cut back by 0 bases and J by 0 bases. Using immunoSEQ multiplex PCR, the repertoire was profiled, and TCRdb retains in-frame clones only, with some absent. The table includes some 150,000 clones, 83% detected once. Indicated time point: baseline pretreatment blood. Specified treatment: 15 Gy SBRT to primary tumor, nephrectomy 4 weeks later. Blood was sampled at baseline, 2 weeks and 4 weeks after SBRT. The patient's renal cell carcinoma had clear cell pathology. The V call is TRBV9, the J call TRBJ1-1; 7 bases agree with TRBD1. This clonotype originated in a woman between 45 and 65 years old with renal cell carcinoma. The sequencing used blood, collected from a patient whose treatment included radiotherapy and nephrectomy. The CDR3 DNA is TGTGCCAGCAGCGTAGCGGGACAGTTGAACACTGAAGCTTTCTTT. Translating gives CASSVAGQLNTEAFF.